The clone carrying this T cell receptor beta chain was seen a single time. At the DNA level, this CDR3 is encoded by other sequences in the same sample as well. The sample belongs to a study of cytomegalovirus exposure and HLA in healthy donors. Trimming removed 6 bases from V and 0 bases from J, with 2 bases in between. The V gene's germline CDR1 is SEHNR and CDR2 FQNEAQ (reference sequence). The CDR3 has 11 amino acids. Some clones are missing from TCRdb's copy, which holds only in-frame ones; the method was immunoSEQ multiplex PCR. Here the sample spans fewer than 250,000 clones, 75% to 90% being singletons.

Specimen: PBMCs. This receptor was taken from a woman aged 25 to 39 in good health and CMV-seropositive. The V call is TRBV7-9, the J call TRBJ1-1; D is uncertain. The CDR3 DNA reads as TGTGCCAGCAGTTTGAACACTGAAGCTTTCTTT. It yields the protein CASSLNTEAFF.